The entry that follows covers one T cell receptor beta chain sequence. This entry comes from a study of identical twins. In every case, the donor was a healthy Caucasian. Template switching introduced a universal primer site, and the cDNA bore unique molecular identifiers. MiXCR, run by TCRdb on the 5' RACE reads, gives a single entry per CDR3 protein. The sample shows hundreds of thousands of distinct CDR3 sequences, roughly 6% of them seen only once. The clonotype originates from a man aged 18 to 29 in good health. The source material was naive T cells sorted from blood.

CDR3 amino acids: CASSLREGIQYF. In nucleotides, the CDR3 is TGTGCCAGCAGCCTCAGGGAGGGCATTCAGTACTTC. This chain connects TRBV7-2 to TRBJ2-4; 7 positions agree with TRBD2. The CDR3 covers 12 residues. Germline loops: CDR1 SGHTA, CDR2 FQGNSA. J lost 9 bases, V lost 5 bases, and 4 bases had no gene match.